These T cell receptor beta chains were read from a single sample in a study of cytotoxic CD8 clonotypes in ibrutinib-treated CLL. The data were produced by immunoSEQ multiplex PCR, yet TCRdb's version contains in-frame clones alone and is incomplete. The sample has approximately 97,000 clones, roughly 80% seen once. The sequencing used PBMCs, collected after 24 months of ibrutinib treatment. The receptors were sampled from a human donor with chronic lymphocytic leukemia. Each CDR3 is given without its conserved first and last residue. Size tells how often a clone was seen (once, few, many) or the class of an expanded clone, and some rows leave it out.

abundance,len,j_gene,v_gene,CDR3aa
NA,17,TRBJ2-1,TRBV11-2,ASSLWIGTSGGEYNEQF
NA,11,TRBJ2-7,TRBV7-8,ASSLGGGYEQY
few,12,TRBJ2-2,TRBV2,ASSELSGEEELF
NA,12,TRBJ2-1,TRBV28,ASSKGLPPNEQF
NA,11,TRBJ2-6,TRBV29-1,SVRPGVAKNLT
once,15,TRBJ2-7,TRBV23-1,ASSQSKGRDRSYEQY
NA,13,TRBJ1-2,TRBV7-9,ASSLLRQGAYGYT
NA,12,TRBJ2-7,TRBV4-3,ASSPDRVKYEQY
once,9,TRBJ1-1,TRBV30,AWSLGTEAF
NA,13,TRBJ2-2,TRBV7-2,ASSIAGRGTGELF
NA,14,TRBJ1-5,TRBV5-5,ASSLGGHSSNQPQH